Detailed here is one T cell receptor (beta chain). Its cognate antigen is unknown. Each sorted subset replicate got 200 ng genomic DNA, approximately 27,000 genomes. The method was immunoSEQ multiplex PCR; TCRdb's version includes in-frame clones alone and lacks a portion of them. Here the sample spans millions of clones, about 95% being singletons. The data were obtained in a study of shared clonotypes between healthy human individuals. Overall study: Donor composition was two women and three men, aged 18 to 49. Whole-study findings and limits: Naive subsets tended to show greater estimated richness than memory subsets. Between a few donors, naive CD4 clonotypes were shared at a level of about 5%.

Trimming stripped 0 bases from V and 3 bases from J, with 6 bases between. The length of the CDR3 is 13 residues. Germline V gene data show CDR1 as MGHRA and CDR2 as YSYEKL. Naive CD8 cells comprised CD45RO-negative, CCR7-positively selected cells, excluding terminally differentiated effector memory CD45RA+ cells. The chain employs TRBV4-1 and TRBJ2-7; D is uncertain. What was sequenced was naive CD8+ T cells sorted from blood. This receptor was obtained from a man in his late teens or twenties in good health. The CDR3 DNA is TGCGCCAGCAGCCAAGAGTCTGTCTACGAGCAGTACTTC. Translation gives CASSQESVYEQYF.